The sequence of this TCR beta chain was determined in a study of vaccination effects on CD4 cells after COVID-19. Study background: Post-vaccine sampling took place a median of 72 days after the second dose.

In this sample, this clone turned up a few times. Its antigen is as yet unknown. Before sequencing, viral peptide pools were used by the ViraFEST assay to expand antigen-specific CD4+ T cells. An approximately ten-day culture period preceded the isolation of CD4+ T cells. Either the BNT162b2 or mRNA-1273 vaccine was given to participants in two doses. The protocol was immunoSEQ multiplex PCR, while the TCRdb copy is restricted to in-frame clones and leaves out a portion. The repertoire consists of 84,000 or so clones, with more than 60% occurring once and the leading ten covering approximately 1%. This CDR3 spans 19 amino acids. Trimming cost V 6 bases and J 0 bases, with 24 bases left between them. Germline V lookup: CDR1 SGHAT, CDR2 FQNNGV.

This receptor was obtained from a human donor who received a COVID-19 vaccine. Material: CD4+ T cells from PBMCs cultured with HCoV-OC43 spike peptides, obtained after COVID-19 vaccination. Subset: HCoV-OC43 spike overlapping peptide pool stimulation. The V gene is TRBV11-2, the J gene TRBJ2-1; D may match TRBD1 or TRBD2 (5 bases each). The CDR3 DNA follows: TGTGCCAGCAGTAGTTTCGTTCCCAGGGTAGGGAGCTCCTACAATGAGCAGTTCTTC. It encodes CASSSFVPRVGSSYNEQFF.